This TCR beta chain was documented in a study of Tregs in tolerant kidney transplant recipients. On this clone itself: The antigen is not known.

The CDR3 consists of 15 residues. V lost 2 bases, J lost 6 bases, and 7 bases stayed unmatched. CDR1 is SGHRS and CDR2 is YFSETQ in the germline V gene. An overnight rest at 37°C with approximately 180 IU/ml IL-2 preceded regulatory T cell sorting from thawed PBMCs. Sequencing was performed with immunoSEQ multiplex PCR; in TCRdb, only in-frame clones are kept and a portion is missing. The table includes 50,000 or so clones, about 90% detected once. Overall study results and limits: Findings come from small patient numbers and require larger validation.

The sequencing sample was made of Tregs from blood. The TCR was taken from a human donor in good health. V usage is TRBV5-1 and J usage is TRBJ2-7, with 11 bases identical to TRBD1. This chain's CDR3 is CASSFFGQGAFEQYF. CDR3 coding DNA: TGCGCCAGCAGCTTCTTTGGACAGGGGGCGTTCGAGCAGTACTTC.